The clone carrying this T cell receptor beta chain was picked up one time. No antigen is known for it. The sample originates from a study of T cell responses to AZD1222 COVID-19 vaccine. Study-level information: Whether given at about 4 or about 12 weeks, second doses were pooled.

The repertoire was sequenced with immunoSEQ multiplex PCR; TCRdb's copy has only in-frame clones and lacks some. The sample contains about 29,000 clones, over 90% of which appear only once. V was clipped by 8 bases and J by 4 bases, with 8 bases between them. CDR1 is MNHEY, CDR2 SVGAGI, per germline. The CDR3 is made up of 11 amino acids. Whole-study results and caveats: Clonal diversity may have been underestimated in mostly white British donors.

The TCR was taken from an adult in good health. The sample here was peripheral blood, taken on day 0 of AZD1222 vaccination. The chain is built from TRBV6-5 and TRBJ1-2; TRBD1 is a possible D gene (5 bases). This chain's CDR3 is CASGGAYGYTF. The CDR3 DNA sequence: TGTGCCAGCGGGGGTGCCTATGGCTACACCTTC.